One sample yielded the 10 T cell receptor beta chains listed below, sequenced in a study of T cells in localized non-small cell lung cancer (dated by TCRdb to the early 2020s). Library construction relied on the immunoSEQ multiplex PCR assay. TCRdb retrieved this table from immuneACCESS and kept in-frame rearrangements only. Not all clones are present; in checked studies, unresolved V genes account for under half, and no reason is known for the remainder. The sample yields 50,000 to 55,000 clones; 85% to 90% were counted once. The biggest ten clones account for approximately 15% of the sample. Sample: PBMCs, taken before any cancer treatment. These receptors came from a female donor with stage II lung adenocarcinoma.

This chain uses TRBV10-3 with TRBJ2-7, with D perhaps assigned TRBD1 or TRBD2 (6 bases each). The germline gives CDR1 ENHRY, CDR2 SYGVKD. This CDR3 spans 17 amino acids. V lost 0 bases to trimming and J lost 5 bases, with 20 bases between them. The CDR3 sequence: CAISESTYYGGSDEQYF. DNA for the CDR3: TGTGCCATCAGTGAGTCGACTTACTACGGGGGCAGCGACGAGCAGTACTTC.

The rearrangement uses TRBV4-1 and TRBJ2-5, with a weak D call TRBD2 (6 bases). Trimming removed 4 bases from V and 3 bases from J, with 18 bases in between. Germline CDR1 and CDR2: MGHRA and YSYEKL. The CDR3 is 16 residues long. The CDR3, as DNA: TGCGCCAGCAGCCGAGTGACTAGTGCGGGCGAAGAGACCCAGTACTTC. Protein sequence: CASSRVTSAGEETQYF.

This clone was detected once. This rearrangement joins TRBV29-1 to TRBJ1-1; no clear D gene. Germline-derived CDR1 and CDR2 are SQVTM and ANQGSEA. The V end was cut by 4 bases, the J end by 3 bases, with 9 bases between. The CDR3 extends over 12 amino acids. The CDR3 here is CSVVQGHTEAFF. CDR3 in DNA: TGCAGCGTTGTCCAAGGGCACACTGAAGCTTTCTTT.

In its sample, this clone was seen once. This chain joins TRBV27 and TRBJ2-1; 8 nucleotides line up with TRBD2. After removal of 6 bases from V and 6 bases from J, the junction contained 13 bases not matched to a gene. CDR1 and CDR2 from the germline V gene are MNHEY and SMNVEV (reference sequence). This CDR3 comprises 16 residues. The CDR3 DNA follows: TGTGCCAGCAGAAGTCGGGGTCTAGCGGGCTCCAATGAGCAGTTCTTC. Protein: CASRSRGLAGSNEQFF.

The chain couples TRBV29-1 to TRBJ1-1; 9 nucleotides align to TRBD1. V lost 6 bases to trimming and J lost 5 bases; unmatched junction nucleotides: 7. This CDR3 contains 13 residues. CDR1 SQVTM and CDR2 ANQGSEA come from the germline V gene. CDR3 loop: CSVLQGAGTEAFF. The CDR3 DNA reads TGCAGCGTATTACAGGGGGCAGGGACTGAAGCTTTCTTT. The full variable domain, rest sourced from reference TRBV29-1 and TRBJ1-1, is SAVISQKPSRDICQRGTSLTIQCQVDSQVTMMFWYRQQPGQSLTLIATANQGSEATYESGFVIDKFPISRPNLTFSTLTVSNMSPEDSSIYLCSVLQGAGTEAFFGQGTRLTVV.

The chain combines TRBV7-7 with TRBJ2-1; no clear D. Trimming cost V 1 base and J 0 bases, with 1 base left between them. CDR3 length: 13 residues. Germline loops: CDR1 SSHAT, CDR2 FNYEAQ (reference sequence). The CDR3 region is CASSLDSYNEQFF. The CDR3 region has the DNA TGTGCCAGCAGCTTAGACTCCTACAATGAGCAGTTCTTC.

The chain employs TRBV6-6 and TRBJ1-2; D not resolved. V shed 0 bases and J shed 2 bases, with 4 bases lying between them. The CDR3 is made up of 13 amino acids. The germline gives CDR1 MNHNY, CDR2 SVGAGI (reference sequence). The CDR3 sequence is CASSYSPNYGYTF. Here the CDR3 DNA reads TGTGCCAGCAGTTACTCCCCAAACTATGGCTACACCTTC.

This rearrangement joins TRBV6-1 to TRBJ1-6, with a tentative D call TRBD1 (5 bases). In germline, CDR1 is MNHNS, CDR2 SASEGT. The CDR3 contains 13 residues. V gave up 2 bases and J gave up 10 bases, with 9 bases separating them. CDR3 sequence reads: CASSEKGKSPLHF. In nucleotides, the CDR3 is TGTGCCAGCAGTGAAAAGGGGAAGTCACCCCTCCACTTT.

The genes are TRBV5-4 and TRBJ2-3; 11 bases map to TRBD1. The CDR3 sequence is 15 residues long. V was clipped by 5 bases and J by 5 bases; unmatched bases: 7. In germline, CDR1 is SGHNT, CDR2 YYREEE (reference sequence). The CDR3 bases are TGTGCCAGCAGTCAGGACAGGGGGCCCCAAGATACGCAGTATTTT. Protein: CASSQDRGPQDTQYF. Using reference TRBV5-4 and TRBJ2-3 for the parts outside the CDR3, the full variable domain is ETGVTQSPTHLIKTRGQQVTLRCSSQSGHNTVSWYQQALGQGPQFIFQYYREEENGRGNFPPRFSGLQFPNYSSELNVNALELDDSALYLCASSQDRGPQDTQYFGPGTRLTVL.

This clone was counted a single time. CDR3 DNA: TGTGCCAGCAGTGATCCCGGCTATGGCTACACCTTC. It yields the protein CASSDPGYGYTF. V usage is TRBV25-1 and J usage is TRBJ1-2; D call uncertain. This CDR3 contains 12 residues. Germline CDR1 reads MGHDK; CDR2 reads SYGVNS. Trimming left V 3 bases short and J 4 bases short, with 6 bases between.